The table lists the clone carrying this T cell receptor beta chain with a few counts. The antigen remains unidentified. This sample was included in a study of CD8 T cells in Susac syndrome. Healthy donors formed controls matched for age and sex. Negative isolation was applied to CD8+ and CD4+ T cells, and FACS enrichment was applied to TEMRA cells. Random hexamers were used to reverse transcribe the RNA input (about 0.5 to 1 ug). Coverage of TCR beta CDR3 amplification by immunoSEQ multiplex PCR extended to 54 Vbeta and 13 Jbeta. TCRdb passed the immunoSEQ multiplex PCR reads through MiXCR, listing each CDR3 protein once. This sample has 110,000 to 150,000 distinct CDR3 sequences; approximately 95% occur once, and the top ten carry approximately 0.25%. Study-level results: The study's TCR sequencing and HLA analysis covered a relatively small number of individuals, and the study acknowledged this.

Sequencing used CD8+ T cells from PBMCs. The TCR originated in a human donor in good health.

CDR3 in DNA: TGTGCCAGCAGCCCCGGACATACCTACGAGCAGTACTTC. Translating gives CASSPGHTYEQYF. The V and J genes are TRBV3-1 and TRBJ2-7; D might be TRBD1 (5 bases). Germline V gives CDR1 LGHDT, CDR2 YNNKEL (reference sequence). Trimming pared 4 bases from V and 2 bases from J, leaving 9 bases between. The CDR3 loop spans 13 amino acids.